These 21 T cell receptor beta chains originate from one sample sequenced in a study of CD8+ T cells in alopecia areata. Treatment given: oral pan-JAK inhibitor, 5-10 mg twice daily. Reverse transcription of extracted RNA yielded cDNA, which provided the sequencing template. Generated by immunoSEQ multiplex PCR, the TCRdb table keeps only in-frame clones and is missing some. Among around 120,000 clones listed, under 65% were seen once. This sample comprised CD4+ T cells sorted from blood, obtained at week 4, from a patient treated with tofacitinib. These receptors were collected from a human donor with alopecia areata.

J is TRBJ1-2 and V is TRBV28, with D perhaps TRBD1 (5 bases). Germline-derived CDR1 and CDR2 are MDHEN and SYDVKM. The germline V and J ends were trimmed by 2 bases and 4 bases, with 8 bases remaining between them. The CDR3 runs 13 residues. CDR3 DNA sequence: TGTGCCAGCAGTTTACGGCAGGGCTATGGCTACACCTTC. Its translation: CASSLRQGYGYTF.

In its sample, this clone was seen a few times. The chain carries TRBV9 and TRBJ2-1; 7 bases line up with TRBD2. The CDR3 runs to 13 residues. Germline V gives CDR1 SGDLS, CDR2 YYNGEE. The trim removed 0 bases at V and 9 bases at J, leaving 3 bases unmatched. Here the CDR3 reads CASSVGTGGEQFF. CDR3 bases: TGTGCCAGCAGCGTAGGGACGGGAGGTGAGCAGTTCTTC. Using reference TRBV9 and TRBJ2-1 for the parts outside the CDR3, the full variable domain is DSGVTQTPKHLITATGQRVTLRCSPRSGDLSVYWYQQSLDQGLQFLIQYYNGEERAKGNILERFSAQQFPDLHSELNLSSLELGDSALYFCASSVGTGGEQFFGPGTRLTVL.

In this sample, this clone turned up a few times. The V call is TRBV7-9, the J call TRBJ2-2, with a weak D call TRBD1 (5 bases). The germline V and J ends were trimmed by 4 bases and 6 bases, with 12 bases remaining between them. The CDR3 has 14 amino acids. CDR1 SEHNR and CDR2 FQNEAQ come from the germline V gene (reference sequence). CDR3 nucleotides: TGTGCCAGCAGCTCTACAGGAAAAGCCGGGGAGCTGTTTTTT. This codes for CASSSTGKAGELFF.

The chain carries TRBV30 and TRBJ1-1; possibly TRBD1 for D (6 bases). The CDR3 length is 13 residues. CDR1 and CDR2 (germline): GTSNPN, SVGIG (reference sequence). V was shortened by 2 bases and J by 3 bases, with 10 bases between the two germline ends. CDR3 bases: TGTGCCTGGAGTCCAAGGGGGGACACTGAAGCTTTCTTT. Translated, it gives CAWSPRGDTEAFF.

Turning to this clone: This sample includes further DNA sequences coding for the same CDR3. CDR3 in amino acids: CSVASGAGETQYF. The CDR3 DNA reads TGCAGCGTGGCTAGCGGGGCGGGAGAGACCCAGTACTTC. The gene calls are TRBV29-1 and TRBJ2-5; 9 bases agree with TRBD2. The CDR3 totals 13 residues. Germline V CDR1 and CDR2: SQVTM, ANQGSEA. V shed 6 bases and J 4 bases; nucleotides not matched to a gene: 6.

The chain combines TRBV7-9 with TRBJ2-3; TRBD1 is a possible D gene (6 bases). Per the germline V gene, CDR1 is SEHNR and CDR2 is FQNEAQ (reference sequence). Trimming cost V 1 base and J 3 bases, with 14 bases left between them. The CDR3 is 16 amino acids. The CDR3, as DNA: TGTGCCAGCAGCTTAGGTCAGGGGAAAGTGACAGATACGCAGTATTTT. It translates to CASSLGQGKVTDTQYF.

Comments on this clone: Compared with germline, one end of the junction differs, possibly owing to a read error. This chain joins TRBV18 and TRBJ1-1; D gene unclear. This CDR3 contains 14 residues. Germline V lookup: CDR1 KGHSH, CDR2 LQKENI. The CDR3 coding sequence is TGTGCCAGCTCTCCACTGAGGGCGATCACTGAAGCTTTCTTT. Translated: CASSPLRAITEAFF.

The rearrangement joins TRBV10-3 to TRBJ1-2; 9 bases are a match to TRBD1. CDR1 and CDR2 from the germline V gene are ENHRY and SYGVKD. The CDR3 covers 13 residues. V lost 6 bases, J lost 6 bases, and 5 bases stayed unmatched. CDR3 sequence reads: CAISTGTGNGYTF. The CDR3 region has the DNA TGTGCCATCAGCACCGGGACAGGGAATGGCTACACCTTC.

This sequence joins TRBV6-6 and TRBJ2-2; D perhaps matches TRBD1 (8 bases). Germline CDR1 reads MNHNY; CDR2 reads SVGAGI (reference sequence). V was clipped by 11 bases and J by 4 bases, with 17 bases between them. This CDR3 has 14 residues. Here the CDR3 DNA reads TGTGCCGGATCACAGGGGGAGGGCACCGGGGAGCTGTTTTTT. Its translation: CAGSQGEGTGELFF.

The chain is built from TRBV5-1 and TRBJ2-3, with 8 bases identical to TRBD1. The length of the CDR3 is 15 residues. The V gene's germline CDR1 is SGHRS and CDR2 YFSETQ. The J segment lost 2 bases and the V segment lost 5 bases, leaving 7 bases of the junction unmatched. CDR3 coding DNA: TGCGCCAGCAGTCATCAGGGGGCCCACACAGATACGCAGTATTTT. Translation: CASSHQGAHTDTQYF.

The CDR3 coding sequence is TGTGCCAGCAGCTTCGGGACACCCAATCAGCCCCAGCATTTT. It encodes CASSFGTPNQPQHF. This rearrangement joins TRBV5-6 to TRBJ1-5; perhaps TRBD1 as D (6 bases). Trimming removed 2 bases from V and 3 bases from J, with 9 bases in between. Germline-derived CDR1 and CDR2 are SGHDT and YYEEEE. CDR3 length: 14 amino acids.

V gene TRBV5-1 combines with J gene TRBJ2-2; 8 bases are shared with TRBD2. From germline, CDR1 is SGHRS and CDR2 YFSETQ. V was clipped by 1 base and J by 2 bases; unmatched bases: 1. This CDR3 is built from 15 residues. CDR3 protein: CASSLSGGNTGELFF. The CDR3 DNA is TGCGCCAGCAGCTTGAGCGGGGGAAACACCGGGGAGCTGTTTTTT.

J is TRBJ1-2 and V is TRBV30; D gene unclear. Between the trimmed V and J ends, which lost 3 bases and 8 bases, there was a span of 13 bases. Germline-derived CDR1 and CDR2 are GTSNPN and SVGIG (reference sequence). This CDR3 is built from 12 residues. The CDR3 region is CAWSSVEGGYTF. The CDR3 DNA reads TGTGCCTGGAGCTCCGTCGAGGGAGGCTACACCTTC.

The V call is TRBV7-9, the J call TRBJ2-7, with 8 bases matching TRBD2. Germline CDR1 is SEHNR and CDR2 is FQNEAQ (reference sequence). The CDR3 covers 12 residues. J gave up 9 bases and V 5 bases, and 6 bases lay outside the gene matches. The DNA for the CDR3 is TGTGCCAGCAGCCACGGGGGACTAGGGCAGTACTTC. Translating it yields CASSHGGLGQYF.

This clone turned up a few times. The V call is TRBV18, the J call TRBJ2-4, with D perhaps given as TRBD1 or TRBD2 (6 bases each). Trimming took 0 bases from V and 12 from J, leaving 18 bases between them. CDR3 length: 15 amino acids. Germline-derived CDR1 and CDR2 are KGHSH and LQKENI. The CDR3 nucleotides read TGTGCCAGCTCACCACCGTCGGGGGCTGGCCCGCCTCAGTACTTC. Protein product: CASSPPSGAGPPQYF.

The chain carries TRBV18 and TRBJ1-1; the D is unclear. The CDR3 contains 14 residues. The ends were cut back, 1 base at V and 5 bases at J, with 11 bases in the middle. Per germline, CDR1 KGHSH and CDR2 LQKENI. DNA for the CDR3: TGTGCCAGCTCACCACGGGGAGGAGATACTGAAGCTTTCTTT. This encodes CASSPRGGDTEAFF. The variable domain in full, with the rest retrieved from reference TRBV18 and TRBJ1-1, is NAGVMQNPRHLVRRRGQEARLRCSPMKGHSHVYWYRQLPEEGLKFMVYLQKENIIDESGMPKERFSAEFPKEGPSILRIQQVVRGDSAAYFCASSPRGGDTEAFFGQGTRLTVV.

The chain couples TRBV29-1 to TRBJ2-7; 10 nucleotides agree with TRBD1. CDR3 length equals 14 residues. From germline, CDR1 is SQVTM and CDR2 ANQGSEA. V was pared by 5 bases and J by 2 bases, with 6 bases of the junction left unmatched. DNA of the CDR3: TGCAGCGTTCGTGACAGGGGGCGTCCCTACGAGCAGTACTTC. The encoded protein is CSVRDRGRPYEQYF.

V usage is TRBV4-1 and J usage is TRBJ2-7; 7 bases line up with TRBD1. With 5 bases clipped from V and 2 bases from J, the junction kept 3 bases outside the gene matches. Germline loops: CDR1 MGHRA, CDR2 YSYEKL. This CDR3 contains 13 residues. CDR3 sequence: CASSATGAYEQYF. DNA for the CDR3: TGCGCCAGCAGCGCTACAGGGGCCTACGAGCAGTACTTC.

The CDR3: CASSVGLAENEQFF. The DNA of the CDR3 is TGTGCCAGCAGCGTAGGACTAGCGGAGAATGAGCAGTTCTTC. The chain carries TRBV9 and TRBJ2-1; 9 bases map to TRBD2. Germline V gene lookup returns CDR1 SGDLS and CDR2 YYNGEE. This CDR3 region has 14 residues. J lost 7 bases, V lost 0 bases, and 2 bases had no gene match. Combining the CDR3 with reference TRBV9 and TRBJ2-1 gives the whole variable domain DSGVTQTPKHLITATGQRVTLRCSPRSGDLSVYWYQQSLDQGLQFLIQYYNGEERAKGNILERFSAQQFPDLHSELNLSSLELGDSALYFCASSVGLAENEQFFGPGTRLTVL.

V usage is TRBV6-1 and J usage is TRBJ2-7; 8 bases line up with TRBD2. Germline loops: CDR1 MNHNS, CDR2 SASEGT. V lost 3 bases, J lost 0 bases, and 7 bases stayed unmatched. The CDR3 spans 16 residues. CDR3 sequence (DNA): TGTGCCAGCAGTGAGATATTAGCGGGGAGCTCCTACGAGCAGTACTTC. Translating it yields CASSEILAGSSYEQYF.

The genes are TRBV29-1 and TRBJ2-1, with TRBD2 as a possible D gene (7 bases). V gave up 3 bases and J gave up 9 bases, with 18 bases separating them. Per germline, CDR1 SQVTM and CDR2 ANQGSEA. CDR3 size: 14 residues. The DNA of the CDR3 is TGCAGCGTTGAGCGAGGGGGACTAATCCTTGAGCAGTTCTTC. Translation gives CSVERGGLILEQFF.